This is a list of T cell receptor beta chains from one sample in a study of blood T cell repertoires in COVID-19. TCRdb's copy holds only in-frame clones and misses some; the assay was immunoSEQ multiplex PCR. The sample has over 55,000 clones, around 86% seen once. Specimen: peripheral blood. These receptors originate from a man aged 50 to 60 with active COVID-19. CDR3s include the opening cysteine and the closing phenylalanine or tryptophan. The D gene is left open where the match is weak. Not every row has a clone size; where given, it reads once, few, many or a size class.

TRBJ1-1,TRBV6-6,NA,TRBD1,TGTGCCAGCAGTACGGGGACAGGCATGAACACTGAAGCTTTCTTT,CASSTGTGMNTEAFF
TRBJ2-1,TRBV27,NA,TRBD2,TGTGCCAGCAGTTCCATACCCCCGAAGCCCTCGAGCCTAGCGGGAGTTGCGCAGTTCTTC,CASSSIPPKPSSLAGVAQFF
TRBJ2-7,TRBV7-2,NA,TRBD2,TGTGCCAGCAGCTTATCTAGCGGGGGTTATGACGAGCAGTACTTC,CASSLSSGGYDEQYF
TRBJ2-5,TRBV24-1,NA,TRBD2,TGTGCCACCAGTGACCCGGGACTAGCGGGATGGCCACAAGAGACCCAGTACTTC,CATSDPGLAGWPQETQYF
TRBJ2-2,TRBV5-1,NA,NA,TGCGCCAGCAGCTCCCTGACTTCGTTCCCCCCCACAACCGGGGAGCTGTTTTTT,CASSSLTSFPPTTGELFF
TRBJ2-7,TRBV28,NA,NA,TGTGCCAGCAGCCATGTGCGTTTCGAGCAGTACTTC,CASSHVRFEQYF
TRBJ2-3,TRBV28,NA,TRBD2,TGTGCCACTCAGGAGGTTATAGCGGGGGGGTTTAGCACAGATACGCAGTATTTT,CATQEVIAGGFSTDTQYF
TRBJ1-4,TRBV13,NA,NA,TGTGCCAGCAGTCCCAGGCCGGGGAATGAAAAACTGTTTTTT,CASSPRPGNEKLFF
TRBJ2-7,TRBV7-9,NA,TRBD1,TGTGCCAGCAGATGGGACAGGGGGCAGGTCTACGAGCAGTACTTC,CASRWDRGQVYEQYF
TRBJ2-3,TRBV9,NA,TRBD2,TGTGCCAGCAGCGCCCATGAGGGAGCGGGAGGCTTATGGTGGACAGATACGCAGTATTTT,CASSAHEGAGGLWWTDTQYF
TRBJ2-7,TRBV3-1/TRBV3-2,NA,TRBD2,TGTGCCAGCAGCCTTAGCGGGGGGGATCCCTCCTACGAGCAGTACTTC,CASSLSGGDPSYEQYF
TRBJ1-1,TRBV7-8,NA,TRBD1,TGTGCCAGCAGCTTCCGGGACAGGGGATTGGCCACTGAAGCTTTCTTT,CASSFRDRGLATEAFF
TRBJ1-1,TRBV4-1,NA,TRBD1,TGCGCCAGCAGCCACAGGGGGGCCACTGAAGCTTTCTTT,CASSHRGATEAFF
TRBJ1-1,TRBV28,NA,NA,TGTGCCAGCAGTTTATATGGACGGGGGGAGACTGAAGCTTTCTTT,CASSLYGRGETEAFF
TRBJ1-4,TRBV7-9,NA,NA,TGTGCCAGCACCCCCACGAGGGGAGGCAATGAAAAACTGTTTTTT,CASTPTRGGNEKLFF
TRBJ1-5,TRBV5-6,once,NA,TGTGCCAGCAGCTTGGCGGGGGGGGGCAATCAGCCCCAGCATTTT,CASSLAGGGNQPQHF
TRBJ1-5,TRBV6-5,few,NA,TGTGCCAGCAGCCCCTCGGGGCCCCAGCATTTT,CASSPSGPQHF
TRBJ1-5,TRBV2,few,NA,TGTGCCAGCAGTCGCGGGGGACTCCTTCAGCCCCAGCATTTT,CASSRGGLLQPQHF
TRBJ2-1,TRBV28,NA,NA,TGTGCCAGCACTCCGGGTATCAGGGATGAGCAGTTCTTC,CASTPGIRDEQFF
TRBJ2-6,TRBV24-1,NA,NA,TGTGCCACCAGTGATGCGAGGAGCTCTGGGGCCAACGTCCTGACTTTC,CATSDARSSGANVLTF
TRBJ1-5,TRBV12-3/TRBV12-4,NA,NA,TGTGCCAGCAGCCAGACAGGTAATCAGCCCCAGCATTTT,CASSQTGNQPQHF
TRBJ2-3,TRBV2,once,NA,TGTGCCAGCCGGGGGCGGGGGTTCTACACAGATACGCAGTATTTT,CASRGRGFYTDTQYF
TRBJ2-1,TRBV11-2,NA,TRBD2,TGTGCCAGCAGCTCGTCCGGTATCGGACTAGCGGGGGGTTATGAGCAGTTCTTC,CASSSSGIGLAGGYEQFF
TRBJ1-1,TRBV28,NA,NA,TGTGCCAGCAGTTTCCCAGGGGCCGCGGGAGCCACTGAAGCTTTCTTT,CASSFPGAAGATEAFF
TRBJ1-2,TRBV2,NA,TRBD1,TGTGCCAGCAGGAAAGGGGGCGCTGACTATGGCTACACCTTC,CASRKGGADYGYTF
TRBJ2-2,TRBV27,NA,NA,TGTGCCAACAGTAGACAGGTTTCAATCGGGGAGCTGTTTTTT,CANSRQVSIGELFF
TRBJ2-1,TRBV24-1,NA,TRBD1,TGTGCCACCAGTGATTCCGGGACAGGTCCCCCTTACAATGAGCAGTTCTTC,CATSDSGTGPPYNEQFF
TRBJ2-7,TRBV28,NA,NA,TGTGCCAGCAGTTTTGTCGTGCAGACAGCGAAAAACCAGCAGTACTTC,CASSFVVQTAKNQQYF
TRBJ2-7,TRBV2,many,TRBD1,TGTGCCAGCAGGCAGGACAGGGGTGGCTACGAGCAGTACTTC,CASRQDRGGYEQYF
TRBJ1-1,TRBV18,NA,TRBD1,TGTGCCAGCTCAACGACAGGGATGAACACTGAAGCTTTCTTT,CASSTTGMNTEAFF
TRBJ2-7,TRBV28,NA,NA,TGTGCCAGCAAAGGGATGGGAGTCGAGCAGTACTTC,CASKGMGVEQYF
TRBJ2-2,TRBV6-2/TRBV6-3,NA,TRBD2,TGTGCCAGCAGTCTTACATCAGGGACTAGCGCAAACACCGGGGAGCTGTTTTTT,CASSLTSGTSANTGELFF
TRBJ2-7,TRBV7-2,few,NA,TGTGCCAGCAGCTTAGTGGTACAGGGTGGTTATGACTCCTACGAGCAGTACTTC,CASSLVVQGGYDSYEQYF
TRBJ2-3,TRBV7-2,NA,TRBD2,TGTGCCAGCAGCTTAGTTTCAGCGGGGCCCACAGATACGCAGTATTTT,CASSLVSAGPTDTQYF
TRBJ1-2,TRBV7-9,few,TRBD1,TGTGCCAGCAGCACTTCAGACAGGGGAAACTATGGCTACACCTTC,CASSTSDRGNYGYTF
TRBJ1-1,TRBV3-1/TRBV3-2,NA,NA,TGTGCCAGCAGCCAACTGTCGGAGGGGACTGAAGCTTTCTTT,CASSQLSEGTEAFF
TRBJ2-7,TRBV5-6,NA,TRBD2,TGTGCCAGCAGCACCGACGGGACTAGCGTGTCCTACGAGCAGTACTTC,CASSTDGTSVSYEQYF
TRBJ1-1,TRBV30,NA,NA,TGTGCCTGGAGCGCCCAACGGACTCATTTT,CAWSAQRTHF
TRBJ2-1,TRBV29-1,NA,TRBD1,TGCAGCGCGGACCCCCGGGACAGGGCTATAAATGAGCAGTTCTTC,CSADPRDRAINEQFF
TRBJ2-7,TRBV5-1,NA,TRBD2,TGCGCCAGCAGCTCAAACCCGGGACTAGCGGCGTCCTACGAGCAGTACTTC,CASSSNPGLAASYEQYF
TRBJ1-6,TRBV5-6,NA,TRBD1,TGTGCCAGCAGCTTCCTGAGGACAGGGGGTACCTATAATTCACCCCTCCACTTT,CASSFLRTGGTYNSPLHF
TRBJ1-2,TRBV28,few,NA,TGTGCCAGCCTAGCGGGCCCCCGAAACAATGGCTACACCTTC,CASLAGPRNNGYTF
TRBJ2-3,TRBV9,NA,TRBD2,TGTGCCAGCAGGGATGATAGCGGGGGAGATACGCAGTATTTT,CASRDDSGGDTQYF
TRBJ1-2,TRBV5-1,NA,TRBD1,TGCGCCAGCAGCTCCCACCCGGACAGGGCGCCCTACTATGGCTACACCTTC,CASSSHPDRAPYYGYTF
TRBJ1-2,TRBV4-3,NA,NA,TGCGCCAGCAGCCAAGCTGAGACAGACACTAACTATGGCTACACCTTC,CASSQAETDTNYGYTF